The present T cell receptor (beta chain) was sequenced within a study of T-cell memory formation after mild COVID-19. Trimming removed 8 bases from V and 2 bases from J, with 6 bases in between. The CDR3 loop spans 11 amino acids. CDR1 and CDR2 (germline): MNHEY, SVGEGT. 5'RACE primed at constant segments yielded TCR alpha and TCR beta cDNA libraries bearing sample barcodes and UMIs. One entry per CDR3 protein, called by TCRdb with MiXCR from the 5' RACE reads. The sample contains hundreds of thousands of distinct CDR3 sequences, about a sixth of which appear only once. Findings of the study overall: Clones that got smaller from day 15 to 85 had even CD4/CD8, while clones growing later tipped toward CD4+. Most CD4+ clones that shrank were in CM and EM, while CD8+ ones turned up in EMRA.

In the case of this clonotype: As yet, its antigen is unknown.

This chain connects TRBV6-2 or TRBV6-3 to TRBJ1-2, with TRBD1 as a possible D gene (6 bases). Sequenced input: PBMCs or a T cell subset sorted from them (not recorded which). The sequence came from a man aged 18 to 29 who had mild COVID-19 (a few samples of this study predate the infection). Cell type and time point are not known. The CDR3 loop is CASQGNYGYTF. CDR3 DNA: TGTGCCAGCCAGGGGAACTATGGCTACACCTTC.